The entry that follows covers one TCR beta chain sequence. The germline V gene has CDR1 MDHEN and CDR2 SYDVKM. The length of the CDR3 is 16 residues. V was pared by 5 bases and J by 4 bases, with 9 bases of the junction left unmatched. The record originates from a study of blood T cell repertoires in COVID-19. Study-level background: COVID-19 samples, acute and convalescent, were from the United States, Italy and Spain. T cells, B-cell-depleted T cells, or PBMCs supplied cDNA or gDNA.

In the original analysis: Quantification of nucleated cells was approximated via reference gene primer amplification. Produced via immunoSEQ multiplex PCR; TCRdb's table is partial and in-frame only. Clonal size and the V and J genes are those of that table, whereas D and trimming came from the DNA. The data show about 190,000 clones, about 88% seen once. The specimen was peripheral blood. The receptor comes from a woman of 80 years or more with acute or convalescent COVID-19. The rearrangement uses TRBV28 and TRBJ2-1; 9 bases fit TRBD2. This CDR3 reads CASSPSSSGNYNEQFF. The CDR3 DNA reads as TGTGCCAGCAGTCCTTCATCTAGCGGGAATTACAATGAGCAGTTCTTC.